The entry below gives a single T cell receptor (beta chain) sequence along with its context. Relative to the germline gene, one junction end is altered; a read error may explain this. These data come from a study of blood T cell repertoires in COVID-19. Assay used: immunoSEQ multiplex PCR; TCRdb lists only in-frame clones, some missing. Of some 200,000 clones listed, roughly 90% were seen once; the top ten hold about 0.72%. The CDR3 length is 16 residues. The germline V gene has CDR1 SNHLY and CDR2 FYNNEI. The TCR was taken from a woman aged 70-85 years with acute or convalescent COVID-19. Sequenced material: peripheral blood. V gene TRBV2 combines with J gene TRBJ2-7; 11 positions match TRBD1. In DNA form, the CDR3 reads TGTGCCAGCAGTTGGGGGACCCCGGGACAGGGGGTCCAGTTTCACTTC. This gives the protein CASSWGTPGQGVQFHF.